This TCR beta chain was obtained from a study of T cell responses to AZD1222 COVID-19 vaccine. Study conclusions and caveats: Rises in breadth and depth of Spike-specific TCRs came after two AZD1222 doses. Across the whole spike, CD4 TCRs peaked at regions 160-218 and 743-854. Clonal diversity was possibly underestimated; the donors were predominantly white British and more often female.

Worth noting for this clone: The antigen is not known.

With 5 bases removed from V and 6 bases from J, the gap between germline ends came to 16 bases. CDR1 and CDR2 from the germline V gene are SSHAT and FNYEAQ (reference sequence). The CDR3 covers 15 residues. The protocol was immunoSEQ multiplex PCR, while the TCRdb copy is restricted to in-frame clones and leaves out a portion. The sample lists approximately 180,000 clones; about 93% were seen once. The chain links TRBV7-7 to TRBJ2-2; either TRBD1 or TRBD2 may fit D (5 bases each). The receptor's source is an adult who received the MenACWY meningococcal vaccine as a control. The starting material was peripheral blood, obtained 28 days after the second dose of the MenACWY control vaccine. DNA for the CDR3: TGTGCCAGCAGCCCCGGGCTGGGGCGGGCCGGGGAGCTGTTTTTT. Its translation: CASSPGLGRAGELFF.